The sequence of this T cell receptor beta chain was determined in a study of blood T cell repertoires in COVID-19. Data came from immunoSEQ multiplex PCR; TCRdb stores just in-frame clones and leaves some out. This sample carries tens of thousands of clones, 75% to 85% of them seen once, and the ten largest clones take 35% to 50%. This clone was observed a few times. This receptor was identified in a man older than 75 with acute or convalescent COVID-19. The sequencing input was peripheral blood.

DNA of the CDR3: TGTGCCAGCAGCGCTACAGGGCCTAATGAAAAACTGTTTTTT. This translates into CASSATGPNEKLFF. The V call is TRBV7-2, the J call TRBJ1-4, with D perhaps matching TRBD1 (6 bases). The V end lost 5 bases, the J end lost 3 bases, and 10 bases lay between the germline ends. This CDR3 spans 14 amino acids. Per the germline V gene, CDR1 is SGHTA and CDR2 is FQGNSA.